This T cell receptor beta chain was captured in a study of long-term antiretroviral therapy in people with HIV. The libraries were made with immunoSEQ v3.0 at survey level. Data came from immunoSEQ multiplex PCR; TCRdb stores just in-frame clones and leaves some out. The sample holds over 15,000 clones, about nine tenths seen once. The sequence derives from a man aged 45 to 65 with HIV. Source: unsorted PBMCs, taken 3 years after starting antiretroviral therapy.

The CDR3 DNA sequence: TGTGCCTGGGAGTCCAAACAGGGGGCGGGCTATGGCTACACCTTC. Protein product: CAWESKQGAGYGYTF. The genes are TRBV30 and TRBJ1-2; TRBD1 agrees at 9 bases. The length of the CDR3 is 15 residues. Unmatched junction bases numbered 11, after V lost 5 bases and J lost 4 bases. CDR1 is GTSNPN and CDR2 is SVGIG in the germline V gene (reference sequence).